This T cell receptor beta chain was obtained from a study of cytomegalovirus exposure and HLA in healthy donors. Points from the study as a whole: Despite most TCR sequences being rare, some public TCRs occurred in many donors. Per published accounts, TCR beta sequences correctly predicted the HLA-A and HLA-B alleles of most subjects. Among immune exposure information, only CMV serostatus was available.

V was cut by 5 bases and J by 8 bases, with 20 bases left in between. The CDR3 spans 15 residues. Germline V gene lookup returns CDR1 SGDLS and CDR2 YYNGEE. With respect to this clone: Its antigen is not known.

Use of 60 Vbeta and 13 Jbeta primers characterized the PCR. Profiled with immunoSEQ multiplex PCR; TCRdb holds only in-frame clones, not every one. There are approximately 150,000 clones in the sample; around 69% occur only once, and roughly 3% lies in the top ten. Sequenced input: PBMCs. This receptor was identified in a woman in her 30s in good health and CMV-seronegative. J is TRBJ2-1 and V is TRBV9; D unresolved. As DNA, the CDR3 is TGTGCCAGCAGTCGTAGTGGCGGTCTCGCGGATGAGCAGTTCTTC. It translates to CASSRSGGLADEQFF.